The 29 T cell receptor beta chains below were found in one sample sequenced in a study of T cell repertoires in cytomegalovirus infection. No antigen has been assigned to these receptors. TCRdb recomputed calls from the reads with MiXCR, one row per CDR3 protein. The sample shows 230,000 or so distinct CDR3 sequences, around two fifths of them seen only once. The sample in question was CD8+ T cells from cultured PBMCs, obtained from culture after CMV antigen stimulation. All receptors derive from a human donor in good health (CMV status not recorded). Some clones in this sample may be carry-over from other donors' samples.

The chain carries TRBV6-8 and TRBJ1-1; 10 positions match TRBD1. V was clipped by 4 bases and J by 5 bases; unmatched bases: 10. Germline CDR1 MNHGY, CDR2 SAAAGT. CDR3 length: 16 residues. This CDR3 is CASSFQTGGKRTEAFF. The CDR3 nucleotides read TGTGCCAGCAGTTTCCAGACAGGGGGCAAAAGGACTGAAGCTTTCTTT.

The rearrangement joins TRBV7-6 to TRBJ2-7; D is ambiguous. Trimming removed 5 bases at V and 3 bases at J, with 14 bases between. CDR1 is SGHVS, CDR2 FNYEAQ, per germline. The CDR3 is 14 amino acids. CDR3 nucleotides: TGTGCCAGCAGCCCCGGGCATACTTACTACGAGCAGTACTTC. This translates into CASSPGHTYYEQYF.

This sequence joins TRBV10-2 and TRBJ2-7, with D unclear. Per the germline V gene, CDR1 is WSHSY and CDR2 is SAAADI. Trimming left V 2 bases short and J 0 bases short, with 11 bases between. The CDR3 is 15 amino acids. In DNA, the CDR3 is TGCGCCAGCAGTGAGGGGCTCGGGCACTCCTACGAGCAGTACTTC. Its translation: CASSEGLGHSYEQYF.

This rearrangement joins TRBV11-2 to TRBJ1-2; 10 bases line up with TRBD1. Germline lookup yields CDR1 SGHAT and CDR2 FQNNGV. CDR3 length equals 14 residues. V lost 3 bases, J lost 5 bases, and 3 bases stayed unmatched. CDR3 amino acids: CASSFSGQGYGYTF. The CDR3 DNA reads TGTGCCAGCAGCTTTTCGGGACAGGGGTATGGCTACACCTTC.

V and J are TRBV12-3 or TRBV12-4 and TRBJ2-6, with TRBD2 matching over 7 bases. Unmatched junction bases numbered 8, after V lost 8 bases and J lost 1 base. This CDR3 region has 16 residues. CDR3 protein: CASWGGSGSGANVLTF. For the CDR3, the DNA is TGTGCCAGCTGGGGGGGTTCGGGGTCTGGGGCCAACGTCCTGACTTTC.

The chain joins TRBV7-6 to TRBJ2-7; D is ambiguous. CDR1 is SGHVS and CDR2 is FNYEAQ in the germline V gene. V was clipped by 4 bases and J by 1 base, with 8 bases between them. The CDR3 totals 13 residues. The CDR3 DNA follows: TGTGCCAGCAGCTGGACCGTTTCCTACGAGCAGTACTTC. Its translation: CASSWTVSYEQYF.

This sequence joins TRBV27 and TRBJ2-7; no clear D. CDR3 length equals 13 residues. Germline CDR1 reads MNHEY; CDR2 reads SMNVEV (reference sequence). Trimming stripped 11 bases from V and 0 bases from J, with 14 bases between. In DNA form, the CDR3 reads TGTGCCGGGCACCGGGCCGGCTCCTACGAGCAGTACTTC. This sequence encodes CAGHRAGSYEQYF.

This clonotype showed up just a few times. The V call is TRBV7-8, the J call TRBJ2-5; the match to TRBD1 covers 7 bases. The V gene's germline CDR1 is SGHVS and CDR2 FQNEAQ. This CDR3 has 16 residues. Unmatched junction bases numbered 15, after V lost 6 bases and J lost 5 bases. CDR3 DNA sequence: TGTGCCAGCAGTGTAGCCGGCAGGGGGTCGGAGGAGACCCAGTACTTC. Translation gives CASSVAGRGSEETQYF.

The chain is built from TRBV27 and TRBJ1-2; TRBD1 agrees at 10 bases. CDR3 length equals 17 residues. The V gene's germline CDR1 is MNHEY and CDR2 SMNVEV (reference sequence). V trimming: 4 bases; J trimming: 4 bases; junction bases outside the gene matches: 12. The CDR3 region is CASSSHSLTGGVYGYTF. The CDR3 nucleotides read TGTGCCAGCAGTTCCCACTCTTTGACAGGGGGCGTCTATGGCTACACCTTC.

This clonotype was found a few times. This rearrangement joins TRBV7-9 to TRBJ1-1; 8 nucleotides line up with TRBD1. CDR1 SEHNR and CDR2 FQNEAQ come from the germline V gene (reference sequence). The CDR3 sequence is 15 residues long. The ends lost 5 bases at V and 0 bases at J; junction bases unmatched: 5. CDR3 nucleotides: TGTGCCAGCAGCCTCCCAGGGGGCTTGAACACTGAAGCTTTCTTT. Translated, it gives CASSLPGGLNTEAFF.

On this clonotype itself: Germline is not matched at one junction end, which may reflect a read error. The chain links TRBV7-8 to TRBJ2-5; D unresolved. The CDR3 contains 15 residues. CDR1 and CDR2 (germline): SGHVS, FQNEAQ. This chain's CDR3 is CARSFQVTRQETQYF. CDR3 nucleotides: TGTGCCAGAAGCTTCCAGGTGACCCGGCAAGAGACCCAGTACTTC.

The table lists this clonotype with many counts. CDR3 protein: CASTQNRENYGYTF. CDR3 bases: TGTGCCAGCACCCAAAACAGGGAGAACTATGGCTACACCTTC. The genes are TRBV12-3 or TRBV12-4 and TRBJ1-2; D is perhaps TRBD1 (6 bases). The V gene lost 7 bases and the J gene lost 2 bases, with 14 bases spanning the gap. The CDR3 loop spans 14 amino acids.

The chain joins TRBV14 to TRBJ2-1; D is undetermined. The germline gives CDR1 SGHDN, CDR2 FVKESK. The CDR3 extends over 14 amino acids. V gave up 5 bases and J gave up 0 bases, with 8 bases separating them. Here the CDR3 DNA reads TGTGCCAGCAGCGAACTCAGCTCCTACAATGAGCAGTTCTTC. As protein: CASSELSSYNEQFF. Based on the CDR3 plus reference TRBV14 and TRBJ2-1, the full variable domain is EAGVTQFPSHSVIEKGQTVTLRCDPISGHDNLYWYRRVMGKEIKFLLHFVKESKQDESGMPNNRFLAERTGGTYSTLKVQPAELEDSGVYFCASSELSSYNEQFFGPGTRLTVL.

The chain uses TRBV28 and TRBJ2-1; TRBD1 matches 10 bases. The trim removed 5 bases at V and 5 bases at J, leaving 12 bases unmatched. The CDR3 is 17 amino acids. Germline V gives CDR1 MDHEN, CDR2 SYDVKM. CDR3 amino acids: CASSLRYLGTGDNEQFF. The CDR3 DNA follows: TGTGCCAGCAGTCTTAGGTATCTTGGGACAGGGGACAATGAGCAGTTCTTC. Combining the CDR3 with reference TRBV28 and TRBJ2-1 gives the whole variable domain DVKVTQSSRYLVKRTGEKVFLECVQDMDHENMFWYRQDPGLGLRLIYFSYDVKMKEKGDIPEGYSVSREKKERFSLILESASTNQTSMYLCASSLRYLGTGDNEQFFGPGTRLTVL.

The V gene is TRBV29-1, the J gene TRBJ2-3; 7 bases fit TRBD2. The CDR3 contains 17 residues. V shed 4 bases and J 1 base; nucleotides not matched to a gene: 14. Germline V gene data show CDR1 as SQVTM and CDR2 as ANQGSEA. As DNA, the CDR3 is TGCAGCGTTGCGGGTAGCGGGTCACCCGGGGGCACAGATACGCAGTATTTT. Its protein product is CSVAGSGSPGGTDTQYF.

J is TRBJ2-2 and V is TRBV12-3 or TRBV12-4, with D unclear. This CDR3 contains 14 residues. V shed 1 base and J shed 7 bases, with 10 bases lying between them. CDR3 sequence (DNA): TGTGCCAGCAGTTTAGGCGGCCAGCTCGGGGAGCTGTTTTTT. This sequence encodes CASSLGGQLGELFF.

The chain joins TRBV5-6 to TRBJ2-1; tentatively, D is TRBD1 (6 bases). CDR1 and CDR2 from the germline V gene are SGHDT and YYEEEE. Trimming stripped 4 bases from V and 4 bases from J, with 21 bases between. This CDR3 is built from 17 residues. The CDR3 DNA follows: TGTGCCAGCAGCACCGGGACACTCGAGGGACCGTACAATGAGCAGTTCTTC. This translates into CASSTGTLEGPYNEQFF. The whole variable domain, filled in from reference TRBV5-6 and TRBJ2-1, reads DAGVTQSPTHLIKTRGQQVTLRCSPKSGHDTVSWYQQALGQGPQFIFQYYEEEERQRGNFPDRFSGHQFPNYSSELNVNALLLGDSALYLCASSTGTLEGPYNEQFFGPGTRLTVL.

The V and J genes are TRBV12-3 or TRBV12-4 and TRBJ1-2; unclear D gene. The CDR3 extends over 14 amino acids. Trimming left V 5 bases short and J 4 bases short, with 14 bases between. CDR3 sequence: CASSPKAGSYGYTF. CDR3 nucleotide sequence: TGTGCCAGCAGTCCAAAGGCCGGGAGCTATGGCTACACCTTC.

The chain couples TRBV20-1 to TRBJ2-1; TRBD2 is a possible D gene (5 bases). Germline CDR1 DFQATT, CDR2 SNEGSKA (reference sequence). Trimming pared 8 bases from V and 0 bases from J, leaving 11 bases between. The CDR3 length is 13 residues. Here the CDR3 reads CSPLAHSYNEQFF. The DNA for the CDR3 is TGCAGTCCCCTAGCCCACTCCTACAATGAGCAGTTCTTC.

The V call is TRBV11-2, the J call TRBJ2-4; D is perhaps TRBD2 (6 bases). This CDR3 region has 16 residues. V was pared by 5 bases and J by 0 bases, with 14 bases between. Germline assignment: CDR1 SGHAT and CDR2 FQNNGV. This chain's CDR3 is CASSPRVGLAKNIQYF. As DNA, the CDR3 is TGTGCCAGCAGCCCGAGGGTGGGACTAGCCAAAAACATTCAGTACTTC.

This CDR3 reads CASSPWETHNYGYTF. The CDR3 bases are TGTGCCAGCAGCCCCTGGGAGACACATAACTATGGCTACACCTTC. The chain couples TRBV7-2 to TRBJ1-2; D call uncertain. Trimming removed 5 bases at V and 1 base at J, with 14 bases between. Germline assignment: CDR1 SGHTA and CDR2 FQGNSA. The CDR3 runs 15 residues.

This clonotype was detected a few times. V usage is TRBV7-9 and J usage is TRBJ1-5; 8 bases agree with TRBD1. The ends lost 6 bases at V and 5 bases at J; junction bases unmatched: 6. This CDR3 spans 14 amino acids. Germline V lookup: CDR1 SEHNR, CDR2 FQNEAQ (reference sequence). The CDR3 region is CASSSGQGYQPQHF. CDR3 coding DNA: TGTGCCAGCAGTTCCGGACAGGGTTATCAGCCCCAGCATTTT. Variable domain in full (rest from reference TRBV7-9 and TRBJ1-5): DTGVSQNPRHKITKRGQNVTFRCDPISEHNRLYWYRQTLGQGPEFLTYFQNEAQLEKSRLLSDRFSAERPKGSFSTLEIQRTEQGDSAMYLCASSSGQGYQPQHFGDGTRLSIL.

The table lists this clonotype with a count of one. The chain uses TRBV9 and TRBJ2-2; a weak D match, TRBD1 (6 bases). This CDR3 has 16 amino acids. Per germline, CDR1 SGDLS and CDR2 YYNGEE. Trimming pared 3 bases from V and 0 bases from J, leaving 12 bases between. The CDR3 reads CASSASGGPNTGELFF. DNA for the CDR3: TGTGCCAGCAGCGCCAGTGGGGGCCCGAACACCGGGGAGCTGTTTTTT.

The rearrangement uses TRBV7-9 and TRBJ1-2; 9 bases agree with TRBD1. The CDR3 contains 13 residues. The junction had 6 bases not matched to a gene; V was cut back by 5 bases and J by 8 bases. Germline V gene lookup returns CDR1 SEHNR and CDR2 FQNEAQ (reference sequence). CDR3 protein: CASSPGQGGGYTF. The CDR3 DNA is TGTGCCAGCAGCCCGGGACAGGGTGGAGGCTACACCTTC.

This sequence joins TRBV6-6 and TRBJ2-3; 9 positions agree with TRBD2. From germline, CDR1 is MNHNY and CDR2 SVGAGI (reference sequence). The CDR3 length is 16 residues. V lost 6 bases and J lost 1; bases outside the gene matches: 8. CDR3 region: CASSSQAGGRTDTQYF. For the CDR3, the DNA is TGTGCCAGCAGCTCTCAAGCGGGGGGCCGCACAGATACGCAGTATTTT.

The rearrangement uses TRBV28 and TRBJ2-7, with D possibly TRBD2 on 6 matching bases. Trimming stripped 7 bases from V and 0 bases from J, with 16 bases between. Germline loops: CDR1 MDHEN, CDR2 SYDVKM. The CDR3 runs 15 residues. The CDR3 loop is CASTRLVGSSYEQYF. The CDR3 DNA follows: TGTGCCAGCACTCGACTAGTAGGGAGCTCCTACGAGCAGTACTTC.

This clonotype has just a few counts. This chain joins TRBV9 and TRBJ1-1; D perhaps matches TRBD1 (6 bases). Trimming took off 9 bases at V and 0 bases at J, with 12 bases between the two ends. Germline V gene data show CDR1 as SGDLS and CDR2 as YYNGEE. This CDR3 has 13 residues. In DNA form, the CDR3 reads TGTGCCACCAACAGGGTGATGAACACTGAAGCTTTCTTT. Protein sequence: CATNRVMNTEAFF.

The rearrangement links TRBV28 to TRBJ1-1; D is unclear. The CDR3 extends over 14 amino acids. CDR1 MDHEN and CDR2 SYDVKM come from the germline V gene. Trimming took 3 bases from V and 0 from J, leaving 8 bases between them. CDR3 nucleotide sequence: TGTGCCAGCAGTTTCGTCAGCTTGAACACTGAAGCTTTCTTT. Its translation: CASSFVSLNTEAFF.

This clonotype was counted many times. This chain links TRBV7-2 with TRBJ2-7; D call uncertain. The CDR3 is 16 residues long. The germline V gene encodes CDR1 SGHTA and CDR2 FQGNSA. V gave up 4 bases and J gave up 2 bases, with 18 bases separating them. CDR3 nucleotides: TGTGCCAGCAGCTCTCCCACGACGGAAACTACCTACGAGCAGTACTTC. Translation: CASSSPTTETTYEQYF.